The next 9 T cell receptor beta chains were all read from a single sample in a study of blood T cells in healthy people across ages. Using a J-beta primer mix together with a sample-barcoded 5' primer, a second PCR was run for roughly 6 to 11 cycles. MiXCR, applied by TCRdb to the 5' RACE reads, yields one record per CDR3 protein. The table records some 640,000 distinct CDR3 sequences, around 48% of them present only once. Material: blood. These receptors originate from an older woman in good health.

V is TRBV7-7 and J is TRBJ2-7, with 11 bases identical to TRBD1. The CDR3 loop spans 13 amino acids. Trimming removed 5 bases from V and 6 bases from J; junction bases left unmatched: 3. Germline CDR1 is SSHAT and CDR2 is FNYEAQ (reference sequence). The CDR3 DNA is TGTGCCAGCAGCCGGACAGGGGGCTTCGAGCAGTACTTC. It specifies CASSRTGGFEQYF. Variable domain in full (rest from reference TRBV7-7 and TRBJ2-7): GAGVSQSPRYKVTKRGQDVTLRCDPISSHATLYWYQQALGQGPEFLTYFNYEAQPDKSGLPSDRFSAERPEGSISTLTIQRTEQRDSAMYRCASSRTGGFEQYFGPGTRLTVT.

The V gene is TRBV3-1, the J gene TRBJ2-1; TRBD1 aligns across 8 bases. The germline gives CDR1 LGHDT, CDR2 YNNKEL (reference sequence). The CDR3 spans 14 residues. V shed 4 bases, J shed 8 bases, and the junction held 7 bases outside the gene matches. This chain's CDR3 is CASSLSGGSDEQFF. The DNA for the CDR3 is TGTGCCAGCAGCCTCTCAGGGGGCTCGGATGAGCAGTTCTTC.

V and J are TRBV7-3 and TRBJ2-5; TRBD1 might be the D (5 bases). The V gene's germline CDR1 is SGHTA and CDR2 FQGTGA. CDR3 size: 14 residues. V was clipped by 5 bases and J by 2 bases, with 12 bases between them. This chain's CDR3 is CASSPWGRQETQYF. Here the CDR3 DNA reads TGTGCCAGCAGCCCTTGGGGCCGTCAAGAGACCCAGTACTTC.

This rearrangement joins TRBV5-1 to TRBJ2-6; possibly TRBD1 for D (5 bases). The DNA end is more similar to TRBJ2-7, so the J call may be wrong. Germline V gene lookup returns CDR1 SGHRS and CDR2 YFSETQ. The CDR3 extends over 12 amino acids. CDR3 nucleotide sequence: TGCGCCAGCAGCCACCAGGACAATGAGCAGTACTTC. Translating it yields CASSHQDNEQYF.

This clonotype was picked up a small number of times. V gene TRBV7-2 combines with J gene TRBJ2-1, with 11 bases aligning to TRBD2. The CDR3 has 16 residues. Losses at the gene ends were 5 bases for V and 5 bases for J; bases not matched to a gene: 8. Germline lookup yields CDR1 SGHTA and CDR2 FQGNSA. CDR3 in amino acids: CASSPNSGRANNEQFF. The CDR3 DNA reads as TGTGCCAGCAGCCCCAATAGCGGGAGGGCCAACAATGAGCAGTTCTTC.

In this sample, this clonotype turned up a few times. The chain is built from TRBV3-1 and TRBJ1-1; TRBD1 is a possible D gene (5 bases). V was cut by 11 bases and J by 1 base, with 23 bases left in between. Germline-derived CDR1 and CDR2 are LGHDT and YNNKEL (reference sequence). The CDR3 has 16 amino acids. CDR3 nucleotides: TGTGCCGCTTCTGGGGACGTAAAGGGATCGAACACTGAAGCTTTCTTT. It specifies CAASGDVKGSNTEAFF.

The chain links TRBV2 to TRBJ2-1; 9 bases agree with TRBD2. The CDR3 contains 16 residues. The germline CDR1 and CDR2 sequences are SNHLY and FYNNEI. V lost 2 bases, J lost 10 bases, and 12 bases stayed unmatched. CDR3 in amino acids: CASSEMAGGPPFEQFF. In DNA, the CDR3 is TGTGCCAGCAGTGAAATGGCGGGAGGGCCCCCATTCGAGCAGTTCTTC.

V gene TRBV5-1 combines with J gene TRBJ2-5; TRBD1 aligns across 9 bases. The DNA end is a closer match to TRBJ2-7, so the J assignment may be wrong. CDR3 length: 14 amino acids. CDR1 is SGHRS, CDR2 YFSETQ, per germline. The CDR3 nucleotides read TGCGCCAGCAGCTCGGGACAGGGAGACTACGAGCAGTACTTC. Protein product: CASSSGQGDYEQYF.

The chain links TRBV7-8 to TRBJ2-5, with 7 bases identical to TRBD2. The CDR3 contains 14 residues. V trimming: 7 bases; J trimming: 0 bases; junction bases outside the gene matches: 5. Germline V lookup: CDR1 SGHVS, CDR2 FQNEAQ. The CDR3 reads CASKLGGDQETQYF. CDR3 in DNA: TGTGCCAGCAAGCTTGGGGGGGACCAAGAGACCCAGTACTTC.